These T cell receptor beta chains were read from a single sample in a study of cytotoxic CD8 clonotypes in ibrutinib-treated CLL. Clones were sequenced by immunoSEQ multiplex PCR, and TCRdb holds only the in-frame ones, with some missing. This table holds some 98,000 clones, about 72% found once. Source: PBMCs, taken after 12 months of ibrutinib treatment. The origin of the receptors is a human donor with chronic lymphocytic leukemia. The CDR3 runs from the conserved cysteine through the conserved F or W. The D gene is left open where the match is weak.

D: -
V: TRBV5-6
J: TRBJ2-6
CDR3: CASSIHLSGANVLTF

D: TRBD2
V: TRBV7-2
J: TRBJ2-7
CDR3: CASSSRLAVDEQYF

D: TRBD1
V: TRBV2
J: TRBJ1-2
CDR3: CASSGYWGTGDYGYTF

D: -
V: TRBV9
J: TRBJ1-2
CDR3: CASSSEGKVDYGYTF

D: TRBD1
V: TRBV6-6
J: TRBJ2-3
CDR3: CASSFLTGGDLDTQYF

D: -
V: TRBV7-9
J: TRBJ2-5
CDR3: CASSSLAVGETQYF

D: -
V: TRBV5-1
J: TRBJ2-7
CDR3: CASSLVPGSSYEQYF

D: -
V: TRBV30
J: TRBJ2-7
CDR3: CAWSEPYEQYF

D: -
V: TRBV7-2
J: TRBJ2-5
CDR3: CASSLPPKGTQYF

D: -
V: TRBV6-5
J: TRBJ2-5
CDR3: CASTSRGRGETQYF

D: TRBD1
V: TRBV7-2
J: TRBJ1-4
CDR3: CASSLDSGGAKLFF

D: -
V: TRBV19
J: TRBJ1-1
CDR3: CASSMRLSLGEAFF

D: TRBD2
V: TRBV19
J: TRBJ2-7
CDR3: CASSTRGTIREQYF

D: -
V: TRBV11-3
J: TRBJ2-1
CDR3: CASSRDGEQFF

D: -
V: TRBV7-8
J: TRBJ1-6
CDR3: CASSQFPGGKSPLHF

D: -
V: TRBV19
J: TRBJ1-5
CDR3: CASSIGVRVDQPQHF

D: -
V: TRBV6-5
J: TRBJ2-7
CDR3: CASSYSNQGVREQYF

D: -
V: TRBV30
J: TRBJ2-2
CDR3: CAWRTGHTGELFF

D: TRBD1
V: TRBV6-4
J: TRBJ2-1
CDR3: CASSDRQGEAYEQFF

D: -
V: TRBV4-2
J: TRBJ2-5
CDR3: CASSQEGSIQETQYF

D: -
V: TRBV19
J: TRBJ1-1
CDR3: CASSIGGRGTEAFF

D: -
V: TRBV2
J: TRBJ1-2
CDR3: CASSVRGGANGYTF

D: TRBD1
V: TRBV4-3
J: TRBJ2-3
CDR3: CASSPTGPTDTQYF

D: TRBD1
V: TRBV5-4
J: TRBJ1-2
CDR3: CASRQPGQGGGYTF

D: TRBD2
V: TRBV27
J: TRBJ2-1
CDR3: CASRDGLAGSNEQFF

D: TRBD1
V: TRBV4-1
J: TRBJ1-1
CDR3: CASSAGTGGSEAFF

D: -
V: TRBV5-5
J: TRBJ2-7
CDR3: CASSPLGGTYEQYF

D: -
V: TRBV6-1
J: TRBJ1-5
CDR3: CASSVTGYSNQPQHF

D: -
V: TRBV6-6
J: TRBJ2-7
CDR3: CASSSSQTPGLQYF

D: TRBD1
V: TRBV7-3
J: TRBJ2-1
CDR3: CASSSRDRGGKNEQFF

D: -
V: TRBV5-1
J: TRBJ1-6
CDR3: CASSPGLGDYNSPLHF

D: TRBD2
V: TRBV13
J: TRBJ2-7
CDR3: CASSSSTSGVHEQYF

D: -
V: TRBV7-8
J: TRBJ2-2
CDR3: CASSFANTGELFF

D: TRBD2
V: TRBV9
J: TRBJ2-1
CDR3: CASSVEGTRDNEQFF

D: -
V: TRBV5-1
J: TRBJ1-2
CDR3: CASELGTGLDGYTF

D: -
V: TRBV29-1
J: TRBJ2-1
CDR3: CSVERVGKSGGQFF

D: -
V: TRBV6-9
J: TRBJ1-1
CDR3: CAAPSGGWVRAFF

D: TRBD2
V: TRBV29-1
J: TRBJ2-2
CDR3: CSVRTSGASNTGELFF

D: -
V: TRBV29-1
J: TRBJ1-1
CDR3: CSASMDTEAFF

D: -
V: TRBV18
J: TRBJ1-2
CDR3: CASSPDRNYGYTF

D: -
V: TRBV5-1
J: TRBJ1-2
CDR3: CASSISGTDGYTF

D: TRBD1
V: TRBV9
J: TRBJ2-2
CDR3: CASRTGASTGELFF

D: TRBD1
V: TRBV5-1
J: TRBJ2-2
CDR3: CASSLAGQGLTGELFF

D: TRBD1
V: TRBV28
J: TRBJ1-2
CDR3: CASRPGDRELYGYTF

D: -
V: TRBV9
J: TRBJ2-5
CDR3: CASSVAGGGREETQYF

D: TRBD1
V: TRBV5-1
J: TRBJ2-5
CDR3: CASSFTGDQETQYF

D: TRBD2
V: TRBV6-6
J: TRBJ2-3
CDR3: CASSPGGDAADTQYF

D: -
V: TRBV4-1
J: TRBJ2-3
CDR3: CASSPPLGTQYF

D: -
V: TRBV28
J: TRBJ2-4
CDR3: CASSSGAKNIQYF

D: -
V: TRBV19
J: TRBJ1-2
CDR3: CASSVPKIARYGYTF

D: TRBD1
V: TRBV5-6
J: TRBJ1-2
CDR3: CASSQQGAIGYTF

D: -
V: TRBV14
J: TRBJ1-5
CDR3: CASRTPTSKRVSNQPQHF